Below are 10 T cell receptor beta chains sequenced from a single sample in a study of blood T cell repertoires in COVID-19 (dated by TCRdb to the early 2020s). Library generation was performed with the immunoSEQ multiplex PCR assay. The source is immuneACCESS, and TCRdb retained only in-frame sequences with V and J called. Part of the clones is not carried over; for the studies checked, unresolved V genes explain less than half of this, and the remainder is unexplained. This sample holds approximately 260,000 clones; 90% were observed only once. Of the sample, 2.1% falls within the top ten clones. Material for sequencing was peripheral blood. The origin of the receptors is a woman aged 55-69 years with COVID-19, enrolled during active disease.

The chain couples TRBV10-3 to TRBJ2-2, with TRBD1 as a possible D gene (6 bases). Trimming removed 4 bases from V and 6 bases from J, with 9 bases in between. CDR3 length: 13 amino acids. The germline V gene has CDR1 ENHRY and CDR2 SYGVKD. The CDR3 DNA is TGTGCCATCAGTGGGGACACCGCCGGGGAGCTGTTTTTT. Translating it yields CAISGDTAGELFF.

The table lists this clone with a count of one. The chain uses TRBV9 and TRBJ2-7, with 9 bases identical to TRBD2. The V gene's germline CDR1 is SGDLS and CDR2 YYNGEE. The CDR3 covers 15 residues. V trimming: 0 bases; J trimming: 2 bases; junction bases outside the gene matches: 3. This CDR3 reads CASSVAAGGPYEQYF. CDR3 sequence (DNA): TGTGCCAGCAGCGTAGCCGCGGGGGGGCCCTACGAGCAGTACTTC.

This chain links TRBV2 with TRBJ2-3; 8 bases align to TRBD1. Germline V gives CDR1 SNHLY, CDR2 FYNNEI. The length of the CDR3 is 13 residues. V dropped 7 bases and J dropped 4; count of bases not matched to a gene: 4. The CDR3 DNA reads TGTGCCAGCACACGACAGGGGCCAGATACGCAGTATTTT. It translates to CASTRQGPDTQYF.

The chain uses TRBV15 and TRBJ2-3; TRBD2 is a possible D gene (6 bases). Germline V lookup: CDR1 LNHNV, CDR2 YYDKDF (reference sequence). This CDR3 has 17 amino acids. V gave up 1 base and J gave up 0 bases, with 14 bases separating them. In nucleotides, the CDR3 is TGTGCCACCAGCAGAGGACGACTAGTGAGTAGCACAGATACGCAGTATTTT. Encoded protein: CATSRGRLVSSTDTQYF.

The chain carries TRBV7-6 and TRBJ1-6; D unclear. This CDR3 comprises 16 residues. Trimming removed 4 bases from V and 8 bases from J, with 18 bases in between. CDR1 is SGHVS and CDR2 is FNYEAQ in the germline V gene. The DNA for the CDR3 is TGTGCCAGCAGCTCCCAACTATCCGATGGAGATTCACCCCTCCACTTT. Protein product: CASSSQLSDGDSPLHF.

The chain uses TRBV6-2 or TRBV6-3 and TRBJ2-6, with 7 bases aligning to TRBD1. J was trimmed by 2 bases and V by 4 bases; bases with no gene match: 2. The CDR3 runs 15 residues. CDR1 and CDR2 (germline): MNHEY, SVGEGT. The chain's CDR3 is CASSLQGTGANVLTF. CDR3 nucleotides: TGTGCCAGCAGTTTACAGGGGACTGGGGCCAACGTCCTGACTTTC.

The chain uses TRBV5-5 and TRBJ2-3, with a weak D call TRBD1 (5 bases). Germline assignment: CDR1 SGHKS and CDR2 YYEKEE (reference sequence). Trimming pared 5 bases from V and 0 bases from J, leaving 7 bases between. This CDR3 region has 13 residues. The CDR3 DNA sequence: TGTGCCAGCAGTTCAGGGAGCACAGATACGCAGTATTTT. It translates to CASSSGSTDTQYF.

The rearrangement links TRBV19 to TRBJ1-2; D perhaps matches TRBD1 (5 bases). V was shortened by 1 base and J by 8 bases, with 5 bases between the two germline ends. Looked up from germline, CDR1 is LNHDA and CDR2 is SQIVND (reference sequence). The CDR3 length is 11 residues. CDR3 DNA sequence: TGTGCCAGTAGTATAGGGGGCGGCTACACCTTC. Its translation: CASSIGGGYTF. The full variable domain, with the rest looked up from reference TRBV19 and TRBJ1-2, is DGGITQSPKYLFRKEGQNVTLSCEQNLNHDAMYWYRQDPGQGLRLIYYSQIVNDFQKGDIAEGYSVSREKKESFPLTVTSAQKNPTAFYLCASSIGGGYTFGSGTRLTVV.

This clone was recorded once. V is TRBV5-1 and J is TRBJ1-1; 7 positions agree with TRBD1. This CDR3 is 17 amino acids long. V shed 3 bases and J 0 bases; nucleotides not matched to a gene: 11. Per germline, CDR1 SGHRS and CDR2 YFSETQ. The CDR3 DNA is TGCGCCAGCAGCTCCAACACAGGGGACTCAATGAACACTGAAGCTTTCTTT. Amino acid sequence: CASSSNTGDSMNTEAFF.

V gene TRBV6-6 combines with J gene TRBJ1-1; no definite D call. The ends were cut back, 6 bases at V and 0 bases at J, with 8 bases in the middle. The germline V gene encodes CDR1 MNHNY and CDR2 SVGAGI (reference sequence). The CDR3 runs 13 residues. CDR3 bases: TGTGCCAGCAGCGACGGGATGAACACTGAAGCTTTCTTT. This gives the protein CASSDGMNTEAFF.